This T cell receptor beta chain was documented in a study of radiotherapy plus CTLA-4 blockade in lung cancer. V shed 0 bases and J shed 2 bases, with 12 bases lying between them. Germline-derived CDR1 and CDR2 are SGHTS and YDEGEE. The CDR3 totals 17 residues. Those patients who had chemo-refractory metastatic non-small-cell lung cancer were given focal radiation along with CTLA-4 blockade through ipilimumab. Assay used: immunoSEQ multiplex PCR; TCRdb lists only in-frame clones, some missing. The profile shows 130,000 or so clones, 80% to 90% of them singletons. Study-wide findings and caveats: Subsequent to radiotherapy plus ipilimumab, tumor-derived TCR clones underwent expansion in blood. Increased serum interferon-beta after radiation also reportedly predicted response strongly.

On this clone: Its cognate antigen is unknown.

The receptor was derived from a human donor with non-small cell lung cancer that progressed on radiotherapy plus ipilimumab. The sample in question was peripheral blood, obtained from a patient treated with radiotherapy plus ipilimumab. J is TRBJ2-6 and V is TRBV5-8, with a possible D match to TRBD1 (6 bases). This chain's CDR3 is CASSLALGAPGANVLTF. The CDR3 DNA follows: TGTGCCAGCAGCTTGGCCCTGGGGGCCCCTGGGGCCAACGTCCTGACTTTC.